A single sample is the source of the 12 T cell receptor beta chains below, sequenced in a study of T cells in Graves' hyperthyroidism and ophthalmopathy. Amplification yielded TCR beta CDR3 regions, with RNA transcripts as the source. RT-PCR in the first round (using the HTBI primer set) targeted the TCR CDR3. MiXCR, run by TCRdb on the multiplex PCR reads, gives a single entry per CDR3 protein. This sample has 350,000 to 400,000 distinct CDR3 sequences, with around 20% found just once. Sequenced input: blood. The receptors stem from a young man with Graves' ophthalmopathy.

This clonotype was seen ten or more times. At one end, the junction sequence differs from germline, possibly due to a read error. The chain links TRBV3-1 to TRBJ1-1; D call uncertain. The CDR3 is 13 amino acids. Looked up from germline, CDR1 is LGHDT and CDR2 is YNNKEL (reference sequence). For the CDR3, the DNA is TGTGCCAGCAGCCAAATAGTGAACACTGAAACTTTCTTT. It specifies CASSQIVNTETFF.

The sample holds a few counts of this clonotype. The chain recombines TRBV2 with TRBJ1-2; 7 bases line up with TRBD1. The germline gives CDR1 SNHLY, CDR2 FYNNEI. Trimming took 0 bases from V and 5 from J; bases not matched to a gene: 18. The CDR3 loop spans 19 amino acids. CDR3 loop: CASSEAEGAVQARGYGYTF. DNA for the CDR3: TGTGCCAGCAGTGAAGCAGAGGGGGCCGTGCAAGCGAGAGGGTATGGCTACACCTTC.

This chain connects TRBV2 to TRBJ1-1, with D perhaps matching TRBD1 (5 bases). Trimming left V 3 bases short and J 5 bases short, with 13 bases between. Germline values: CDR1 SNHLY, CDR2 FYNNEI. The length of the CDR3 is 14 residues. This chain's CDR3 is CASSDQGLMTEAFF. CDR3 DNA sequence: TGTGCCAGCAGTGATCAGGGTTTGATGACTGAAGCTTTCTTT.

V usage is TRBV18 and J usage is TRBJ2-7, with D perhaps matching TRBD2 (5 bases). Germline V gene lookup returns CDR1 KGHSH and CDR2 LQKENI. The CDR3 is 14 residues long. The V end lost 3 bases, the J end lost 5 bases, and 14 bases lay between the germline ends. As DNA, the CDR3 is TGTGCCAGCTCACCGGGAACCCCCGGGGACGAGCAGTACTTC. Residues: CASSPGTPGDEQYF.

The sample holds a few counts of this clonotype. The V gene is TRBV9, the J gene TRBJ2-1; tentative D call: TRBD2 (7 bases). V was cut by 3 bases and J by 5 bases, with 9 bases left in between. The CDR3 runs to 13 residues. Germline CDR1 reads SGDLS; CDR2 reads YYNGEE. The CDR3 DNA reads TGTGCCAGCAGCGACGGGGGGCACAATGAGCAGTTCTTC. The encoded protein is CASSDGGHNEQFF.

This clonotype was seen more than once but under ten times. The chain couples TRBV4-1 to TRBJ1-1; D is uncertain. The CDR3 is made up of 16 amino acids. V lost 1 base and J 4 bases, leaving 16 bases between the germline ends. Germline CDR1 is MGHRA and CDR2 is YSYEKL. CDR3 DNA sequence: TGCGCCAGCAGCCAAGGACACAATGGGATAGGCACTGAAGCTTTCTTT. Protein sequence: CASSQGHNGIGTEAFF.

This clonotype was observed a handful of times. The chain combines TRBV5-5 with TRBJ1-4; D unresolved. This CDR3 has 13 amino acids. The V gene lost 5 bases and the J gene lost 2 bases, with 7 bases spanning the gap. Per the germline V gene, CDR1 is SGHKS and CDR2 is YYEKEE (reference sequence). CDR3 sequence: CASSPQTNEKLFF. The CDR3 nucleotides are TGTGCCAGCAGTCCCCAGACTAATGAAAAACTGTTTTTT.

This clonotype was observed many times. V usage is TRBV28 and J usage is TRBJ1-1; D may be TRBD1 (5 bases). CDR1 is MDHEN and CDR2 is SYDVKM in the germline V gene. The V end lost 5 bases, the J end lost 7 bases, and 14 bases lay between the germline ends. The CDR3 totals 13 residues. The CDR3: CASSPNDRVEAFF. The CDR3 coding sequence is TGTGCCAGCAGTCCTAATGACAGAGTTGAAGCTTTCTTT.

This chain connects TRBV7-3 to TRBJ2-1; D remains unclear. CDR3 length: 14 residues. In germline, CDR1 is SGHTA, CDR2 FQGTGA. Trimming cost V 4 bases and J 5 bases, with 12 bases left between them. The CDR3 nucleotides are TGTGCCAGCAGCTCCTTCGGGCGCCACAATGAGCAGTTCTTC. Encoded protein: CASSSFGRHNEQFF.

This clonotype was counted at least ten times. V is TRBV6-5 and J is TRBJ1-2, with no clear D. CDR1 is MNHEY and CDR2 is SVGAGI in the germline V gene. The CDR3 has 14 amino acids. V lost 0 bases and J lost 4, with 9 bases in between. In DNA, the CDR3 is TGTGCCAGCAGTTACTCCACGGCCAGCTATGGCTACACCTTC. This encodes CASSYSTASYGYTF.

This clonotype was seen repeatedly, ten times or more. V and J are TRBV12-3 or TRBV12-4 and TRBJ2-4, with D perhaps TRBD1 (6 bases). V dropped 6 bases and J dropped 0 bases, with 18 bases sitting between them. The CDR3 length is 17 residues. CDR3 sequence reads: CASRAKQGPLAKNIQYF. In DNA, the CDR3 is TGTGCCAGCAGGGCGAAACAGGGCCCTCTAGCCAAAAACATTCAGTACTTC.

The V and J genes are TRBV19 and TRBJ1-5; possible D gene TRBD1, 6 bases. In germline, CDR1 is LNHDA, CDR2 SQIVND (reference sequence). The CDR3 runs to 15 residues. V shed 7 bases and J shed 5 bases, with 18 bases lying between them. In DNA, the CDR3 is TGTGCCAGTAAAGGGGGGGCTGAGTTACATCAGCCCCAGCATTTT. Translated: CASKGGAELHQPQHF.